Shown below are 12 T cell receptor beta chains from a single sample sequenced in a study of beta chain features in type 1 diabetes. Expressed TCRB transcripts were sequenced because the isolated RNA had all been reverse transcribed beforehand. Clones were sequenced by immunoSEQ multiplex PCR, and TCRdb holds only the in-frame ones, with some missing. The sample records hundreds of thousands of clones, around 15% being singletons. What was sequenced was naive CD4+ T cells from blood. The origin of the receptors is a young man in good health.

The chain recombines TRBV7-4 with TRBJ1-5, with D possibly TRBD1 on 5 matching bases. Germline V gene data show CDR1 as SGHVT and CDR2 as SQSDAQ. The V end lost 2 bases, the J end lost 4 bases, and 15 bases lay between the germline ends. The CDR3 length is 16 residues. This CDR3 reads CASSLTLPGWNQPQHF. In DNA form, the CDR3 reads TGTGCCAGCAGCTTAACTTTACCAGGGTGGAATCAGCCCCAGCATTTT.

The chain couples TRBV12-1 to TRBJ2-2. TRBV12-1 is labeled a pseudogene. The length of the CDR3 is 13 residues. Here the CDR3 reads CASSAPGHGELFF. Written as DNA, the CDR3 is TGTGCCAGCAGCGCCCCGGGCCACGGGGAGCTGTTTTTT.

The rearrangement links TRBV7-3 to TRBJ1-2; D is perhaps TRBD1 (5 bases). Germline loops: CDR1 SGHTA, CDR2 FQGTGA. The CDR3 contains 15 residues. V was pared by 3 bases and J by 4 bases, with 15 bases between. The CDR3 nucleotides read TGTGCCAGCAGCTTGGGTGGGGAGGGACCCTATGGCTACACCTTC. Protein product: CASSLGGEGPYGYTF.

This clone has a count of ten or more. The chain couples TRBV10-3 to TRBJ1-1; D not resolved. The V end was cut by 4 bases, the J end by 1 base, with 4 bases between. The length of the CDR3 is 12 residues. CDR1 and CDR2 (germline): ENHRY, SYGVKD. CDR3 nucleotides: TGTGCCATCAGTGGGCAGAACACTGAAGCTTTCTTT. This gives the protein CAISGQNTEAFF.

The gene calls are TRBV7-3 and TRBJ2-5; 9 nucleotides line up with TRBD1. Germline CDR1 SGHTA, CDR2 FQGTGA. The trim removed 4 bases at V and 5 bases at J, leaving 5 bases unmatched. The CDR3 contains 14 residues. CDR3: CASSWGTGLETQYF. In DNA, the CDR3 is TGTGCCAGCAGCTGGGGGACAGGGTTGGAGACCCAGTACTTC.

The genes are TRBV11-2 and TRBJ2-5; 12 bases fit TRBD2. V lost 5 bases and J lost 3; bases outside the gene matches: 10. The CDR3 runs 17 residues. Germline V gene data show CDR1 as SGHAT and CDR2 as FQNNGV. CDR3 DNA sequence: TGTGCCAGCAGCCTCGAGGGGCTAGCGGGGGGGAAAGAGACCCAGTACTTC. It translates to CASSLEGLAGGKETQYF.

This clone was seen a few times. The V call is TRBV29-1, the J call TRBJ1-2, with 8 nucleotides matching TRBD1. This CDR3 is built from 14 residues. Germline CDR1 and CDR2: SQVTM and ANQGSEA. After removal of 6 bases from V and 1 base from J, the junction contained 7 bases not matched to a gene. The CDR3 DNA sequence: TGCAGCGTCCGACAGGGGACCAATAACTATGGCTACACCTTC. Its translation is CSVRQGTNNYGYTF.

The V and J genes are TRBV29-1 and TRBJ2-3; no firm D call. Per the germline V gene, CDR1 is SQVTM and CDR2 is ANQGSEA. V shed 8 bases and J shed 0 bases, with 15 bases lying between them. The CDR3 runs 14 residues. The CDR3 spells CSTRTRPSTDTQYF. The CDR3 DNA sequence: TGCAGCACCCGGACCAGACCTAGCACAGATACGCAGTATTTT.

This clone appeared a few times. The chain joins TRBV5-8 to TRBJ2-7, with D unresolved. The CDR3 spans 16 residues. CDR1 SGHTS and CDR2 YDEGEE come from the germline V gene. V gave up 2 bases and J gave up 4 bases, with 19 bases separating them. This CDR3 is CASSLYRQQLKYEQYF. CDR3 coding DNA: TGTGCCAGCAGCTTATATCGGCAGCAACTCAAGTACGAGCAGTACTTC.

CDR3 in amino acids: CASSLAGLAGGPGNEQFF. CDR3 coding DNA: TGCGCCAGCAGCTTGGCAGGACTAGCGGGAGGGCCGGGTAATGAGCAGTTCTTC. The chain links TRBV5-1 to TRBJ2-1; 15 bases are a match to TRBD2. J gave up 7 bases and V 0 bases, and 8 bases lay outside the gene matches. There are 18 residues in the CDR3. Germline V gene lookup returns CDR1 SGHRS and CDR2 YFSETQ.

This clone was detected only a few times. V is TRBV20-1 and J is TRBJ1-2; D gene ambiguous. The germline gives CDR1 DFQATT, CDR2 SNEGSKA (reference sequence). The germline V and J ends were trimmed by 6 bases and 4 bases, with 9 bases remaining between them. The CDR3 covers 11 residues. DNA for the CDR3: TGCAGTGCAGGAAGTGGCTATGGCTACACCTTC. It translates to CSAGSGYGYTF.

This clone was counted only a few times. This chain joins TRBV5-1 and TRBJ1-2, with D maybe TRBD1 (5 bases). From germline, CDR1 is SGHRS and CDR2 YFSETQ. Trimming stripped 5 bases from V and 8 bases from J, with 22 bases between. CDR3 length equals 15 residues. This CDR3 is CASSKEGTLSVGYTF. As DNA, the CDR3 is TGCGCCAGCAGTAAGGAGGGGACCCTTTCGGTCGGCTACACCTTC.